What follows are 19 T cell receptor beta chains derived from one specimen sequenced in a study of T cell changes during pregnancy in multiple sclerosis. Data came from immunoSEQ multiplex PCR; TCRdb stores just in-frame clones and leaves some out. In the table there are 90,000 to 120,000 clones, about 92% of which are singletons. The sequenced sample was peripheral blood, obtained in the second trimester of pregnancy. The receptors derive from a female donor with multiple sclerosis, enrolled in a pregnancy study.

V usage is TRBV19 and J usage is TRBJ2-1; D is ambiguous. The germline gives CDR1 LNHDA, CDR2 SQIVND (reference sequence). CDR3 length: 15 residues. Trimming took off 6 bases at V and 0 bases at J, with 12 bases between the two ends. Here the CDR3 reads CASSTLMFSYNEQFF. The DNA for the CDR3 is TGTGCCAGTAGCACTCTAATGTTCTCCTACAATGAGCAGTTCTTC.

The chain links TRBV7-2 to TRBJ1-2; the match to TRBD1 covers 9 bases. Trimming removed 4 bases from V and 0 bases from J; junction bases left unmatched: 6. CDR1 and CDR2 from the germline V gene are SGHTA and FQGNSA. The CDR3 has 16 residues. The CDR3 DNA is TGTGCCAGCAGCTCGGGACAGGGTGGGGCTAACTATGGCTACACCTTC. Amino acids: CASSSGQGGANYGYTF.

This clone was found once. V gene TRBV2 combines with J gene TRBJ2-7; tentative D call: TRBD1 (5 bases). The V gene lost 7 bases and the J gene lost 3 bases, with 13 bases spanning the gap. The CDR3 totals 13 residues. CDR1 and CDR2 from the germline V gene are SNHLY and FYNNEI. CDR3 nucleotides: TGTGCCAGCACAACCGACAGCTTCTACGAGCAGTACTTC. This encodes CASTTDSFYEQYF. Full variable domain (rest looked up from reference TRBV2 and TRBJ2-7): EPEVTQTPSHQVTQMGQEVILRCVPISNHLYFYWYRQILGQKVEFLVSFYNNEISEKSEIFDDQFSVERPDGSNFTLKIRSTKLEDSAMYFCASTTDSFYEQYFGPGTRLTVT.

The chain carries TRBV20-1 and TRBJ1-6; D is ambiguous. The CDR3 loop spans 11 amino acids. The germline V gene encodes CDR1 DFQATT and CDR2 SNEGSKA (reference sequence). The V gene lost 0 bases and the J gene lost 9 bases, with 3 bases spanning the gap. CDR3 in amino acids: CSARDGSPLHF. DNA for the CDR3: TGCAGTGCTAGAGACGGTTCACCCCTCCACTTT.

The rearrangement joins TRBV7-9 to TRBJ1-1; 7 bases line up with TRBD1. Germline V lookup: CDR1 SEHNR, CDR2 FQNEAQ (reference sequence). V shed 5 bases, J shed 7 bases, and the junction held 1 base outside the gene matches. The CDR3 totals 11 residues. CDR3 residues: CASSRDSEAFF. The CDR3 bases are TGTGCCAGCAGCCGGGACAGTGAAGCTTTCTTT.

The chain combines TRBV7-9 with TRBJ2-1; 16 nucleotides agree with TRBD2. CDR1 and CDR2 from the germline V gene are SEHNR and FQNEAQ (reference sequence). V was clipped by 3 bases and J by 8 bases; unmatched bases: 1. The CDR3 spans 15 residues. CDR3 residues: CASSLGLAGGHEQFF. CDR3 coding DNA: TGTGCCAGCAGCTTGGGACTAGCGGGAGGGCATGAGCAGTTCTTC.

In this sample, this clone turned up a few times. The V call is TRBV30, the J call TRBJ1-5; 9 positions match TRBD1. This CDR3 comprises 14 residues. After removal of 5 bases from V and 0 bases from J, the junction contained 2 bases not matched to a gene. The germline V gene has CDR1 GTSNPN and CDR2 SVGIG (reference sequence). This CDR3 is CAWGQGNSNQPQHF. In DNA, the CDR3 is TGTGCCTGGGGACAGGGGAATAGCAATCAGCCCCAGCATTTT.

This clone was seen just once. V usage is TRBV18 and J usage is TRBJ2-2, with D hard to call. Germline-derived CDR1 and CDR2 are KGHSH and LQKENI. V was clipped by 3 bases and J by 7 bases, with 12 bases between them. The CDR3 totals 14 residues. The CDR3 DNA is TGTGCCAGCTCACCGACCGTCGGCGGCGGGGAGCTGTTTTTT. Translating gives CASSPTVGGGELFF.

This chain joins TRBV7-6 and TRBJ2-7, with 9 bases that match TRBD1. CDR3 length equals 13 residues. Germline V lookup: CDR1 SGHVS, CDR2 FNYEAQ. With V trimmed by 5 bases and J by 5 bases, 4 bases remained unmatched. CDR3: CASSAGQGNEQYF. DNA for the CDR3: TGTGCCAGCAGCGCGGGACAGGGAAACGAGCAGTACTTC.

This rearrangement joins TRBV6-5 to TRBJ1-5, with D tentatively TRBD1 (5 bases). This CDR3 has 14 amino acids. Trimming left V 8 bases short and J 2 bases short, with 13 bases between. Per the germline V gene, CDR1 is MNHEY and CDR2 is SVGAGI. The CDR3: CASGEGDGNQPQHF. The CDR3, as DNA: TGTGCCAGCGGAGAAGGGGATGGCAATCAGCCCCAGCATTTT.

The V and J genes are TRBV6-1 and TRBJ1-6; TRBD1 might be the D (5 bases). Trimming shortened V by 3 bases and J by 7 bases, and 10 bases separated the two germline ends. This CDR3 has 14 residues. Germline CDR1 is MNHNS and CDR2 is SASEGT. The CDR3 loop is CASSELGGNSPLHF. Here the CDR3 DNA reads TGTGCCAGCAGTGAGTTGGGGGGGAATTCACCCCTCCACTTT.

The chain couples TRBV5-1 to TRBJ1-2, with 9 bases matching TRBD1. V lost 0 bases and J lost 7; bases outside the gene matches: 1. Germline V gives CDR1 SGHRS, CDR2 YFSETQ. The CDR3 covers 13 residues. The CDR3 nucleotides read TGCGCCAGCAGCTTGGGGACAGGGGTTGGCTACACCTTC. As protein: CASSLGTGVGYTF.

The rearrangement joins TRBV19 to TRBJ2-1; unclear D gene. The V and J ends lost 6 bases and 8 bases respectively, with 11 bases between them. CDR3 length equals 12 residues. Germline lookup yields CDR1 LNHDA and CDR2 SQIVND (reference sequence). As DNA, the CDR3 is TGTGCCAGTAGGAGTAGCAGCTATGAGCAGTTCTTC. Translation gives CASRSSSYEQFF. Full variable domain (missing parts from reference TRBV19 and TRBJ2-1): DGGITQSPKYLFRKEGQNVTLSCEQNLNHDAMYWYRQDPGQGLRLIYYSQIVNDFQKGDIAEGYSVSREKKESFPLTVTSAQKNPTAFYLCASRSSSYEQFFGPGTRLTVL.

This rearrangement joins TRBV4-1 to TRBJ2-1; D may be TRBD1 (6 bases). CDR1 is MGHRA, CDR2 YSYEKL, per germline. Trimming pared 4 bases from V and 5 bases from J, leaving 12 bases between. The CDR3 consists of 14 residues. The CDR3 loop reads CASSLMGADNEQFF. The CDR3 DNA reads TGCGCCAGCAGCCTCATGGGGGCCGACAATGAGCAGTTCTTC.

The CDR3 region is CSVEGSPSGEQYF. For the CDR3, the DNA is TGCAGCGTTGAAGGCAGCCCCTCGGGGGAGCAGTACTTC. This chain connects TRBV29-1 to TRBJ2-7; D is possibly TRBD2 (5 bases). Deletions cut 1 base from V and 7 bases from J, with 14 bases between. The CDR3 length is 13 residues. In germline, CDR1 is SQVTM, CDR2 ANQGSEA.

V and J are TRBV11-2 and TRBJ2-3; TRBD2 matches 12 bases. Trimming removed 2 bases from V and 6 bases from J; junction bases left unmatched: 9. Germline CDR1 SGHAT, CDR2 FQNNGV. CDR3 length: 17 amino acids. The CDR3 DNA is TGTGCCAGCAGCTTAATACCTAGCGGGGGGGCAGGTGATACGCAGTATTTT. Residues: CASSLIPSGGAGDTQYF. The full variable domain, its missing parts supplied by reference TRBV11-2 and TRBJ2-3, is EAGVAQSPRYKIIEKRQSVAFWCNPISGHATLYWYQQILGQGPKLLIQFQNNGVVDDSQLPKDRFSAERLKGVDSTLKIQPAKLEDSAVYLCASSLIPSGGAGDTQYFGPGTRLTVL.

The chain has TRBV28 and TRBJ2-1; 13 bases map to TRBD2. The trim removed 2 bases at V and 4 bases at J, leaving 14 bases unmatched. This CDR3 has 20 amino acids. Germline CDR1 reads MDHEN; CDR2 reads SYDVKM. CDR3 bases: TGTGCCAGCAGTTTAATTGGGACTAGCGGGACCAGGGGGTCTTACAATGAGCAGTTCTTC. Its translation: CASSLIGTSGTRGSYNEQFF.

As DNA, the CDR3 is TGTGCCAGCTCACCATTGCGGGGCCCAGAGGCAGATACGCAGTATTTT. It translates to CASSPLRGPEADTQYF. The chain uses TRBV18 and TRBJ2-3; tentative D call: TRBD2 (6 bases). The CDR3 consists of 16 residues. V was trimmed by 2 bases and J by 4 bases, leaving 16 bases between them. Per germline, CDR1 KGHSH and CDR2 LQKENI.

This clone appeared once. The chain has TRBV10-3 and TRBJ1-5; D is uncertain. The CDR3 is 13 amino acids. Trimming took 7 bases from V and 2 from J, leaving 9 bases between them. Germline V lookup: CDR1 ENHRY, CDR2 SYGVKD. Here the CDR3 DNA reads TGTGCCATCAAGGAGAACGGCAATCAGCCCCAGCATTTT. This gives the protein CAIKENGNQPQHF.